A selection of T cell receptor beta chains follows, all from one sample in a study of metastatic and nonmetastatic thyroid tumors. With MiXCR, TCRdb called clones anew from the PCR reads. Altogether about 10,000 clones are present, around 31% being singletons, with the ten largest covering 20% to 25%. Sequencing input: tumor tissue. The source is a female donor with papillary thyroid cancer or a benign thyroid nodule (not recorded which). Some clones in this sample may be carry-over from other donors' samples. Each CDR3 is given with its conserved first and last residue. A D gene is named only where the DNA matches it firmly. Clone size, where shown, is once, few, many, or a class for clones that have expanded.

>NA|TRBV20-1|NA|TRBJ1-1
TGCAGTGCTAGAGGGGGGACAAGCCCTGAGAGAGCTTTCTTT
CSARGGTSPERAFF
>few|TRBV5-1|NA|TRBJ2-7
TGCGCCAGCAGCTTAGTACTAGGCGGGTACGAGCAGTACTTC
CASSLVLGGYEQYF
>NA|TRBV4-1|NA|TRBJ1-1
TGCGCCAGCAGCCAAGACGCAGGGAACACTGAAGCTTTCTTT
CASSQDAGNTEAFF
>few|TRBV2|NA|TRBJ2-1
TGTGCCAGCAGTGAGCGAGGAGGCGGGGACCATGAGTTCTTC
CASSERGGGDHEFF
>NA|TRBV9|TRBD2|TRBJ2-7
TGTGCCAGCAGCGTACACGACGGGGGGTGGTCTGGAGACGAGCAGTACTTC
CASSVHDGGWSGDEQYF
>NA|TRBV27|NA|TRBJ2-1
TGTGCCAGCAGTTTATCGGAGAGAGGGGGGGTGAGTGATCAGTTCTTC
CASSLSERGGVSDQFF
>few|TRBV12-3/TRBV12-4|TRBD2|TRBJ2-1
TGTGCCAGCAGGCCGGGACTAGTTGTAGGTATGGTGTTGTTCTTC
CASRPGLVVGMVLFF
>medium-sized|TRBV6-4|NA|TRBJ1-5
TGTGCCAGCAGTGACAGGGGAGGGCAGCCCCAGCATTTT
CASSDRGGQPQHF
>many|TRBV12-3/TRBV12-4|TRBD2|TRBJ2-3
TGTGCCAGCAGGGTAGCGGGCGTTGACACAGATACGCAGTATTTT
CASRVAGVDTDTQYF
>medium-sized|TRBV13|NA|TRBJ2-2
TGTGCCAGCAGCTCCGGGACGGGAGAGAACACCGGGGAGCTGTTTTTT
CASSSGTGENTGELFF
>few|TRBV6-1|NA|TRBJ1-6
TGTGCCAGCAGTGAATCAGAGGGAAAGACCCTCCACTTT
CASSESEGKTLHF
>NA|TRBV11-2|NA|TRBJ1-5
TGTGCCAGCAGCTTGATGGGTAATAGCGATCAGCCCCAGCATTTT
CASSLMGNSDQPQHF
>medium-sized|TRBV12-3/TRBV12-4|TRBD2|TRBJ2-2
TGTGCCAGCAGCAGACTAGCGGGAGTTGCCGGGGAGCTGTTTTTT
CASSRLAGVAGELFF
>few|TRBV12-3/TRBV12-4|NA|TRBJ1-1
TGTGCCAGCAGTTTAGTCGGGCAAATCAGAGCTTTCTTT
CASSLVGQIRAFF
>NA|TRBV5-1|NA|TRBJ2-3
TGCGCCAGCAGCGTTCACACAGATACGCAGTATTTT
CASSVHTDTQYF
>few|TRBV28|NA|TRBJ1-5
TGTGCCAGCAACTATCGGACCGGACGCCAGCCCCAGCATTTT
CASNYRTGRQPQHF
>medium-sized|TRBV7-9|NA|TRBJ2-7
TGTGCCAGCTCAGGGTCTTCCTACGAGCAGTACTTC
CASSGSSYEQYF
>once|TRBV5-5|NA|TRBJ2-7
TGTGCCAGCAGCAACCTCAACGAGCAGTACTTC
CASSNLNEQYF
>few|TRBV28|NA|TRBJ2-7
TGTGCCAGCATCACCTCCGACAGGGAGGGCGAGCAGTACTTC
CASITSDREGEQYF
>many|TRBV6-2/TRBV6-3|NA|TRBJ2-3
TGTGCCAGCAGTTACTTTCCAGAACCCCCAGATACGCAGTATTTT
CASSYFPEPPDTQYF
>few|TRBV20-1|TRBD1|TRBJ1-6
TGCAGTGCTATCGCCCAGTACTCAGGGGGCAGTAATTCACCCCTCCACTTT
CSAIAQYSGGSNSPLHF
>once|TRBV20-1|NA|TRBJ1-2
TGCAGTGCCCGCATGCGGGACCCCTCTAACTATGGCTACACCTTC
CSARMRDPSNYGYTF
>NA|TRBV28|NA|TRBJ1-1
TGTGCCAGCAGTTTATCGGTCAGGGAGCTGGGGAACACTGAAGCTTTCTTT
CASSLSVRELGNTEAFF
>many|TRBV18|NA|TRBJ1-4
TGTGCCAGCTCACCCAGACAGGTTAATGAAAAACTGTTTTTT
CASSPRQVNEKLFF
>few|TRBV6-1|TRBD2|TRBJ2-7
TGTGCCAGCAGTGAGGGACTAGCCTACGAGCAGTACTTC
CASSEGLAYEQYF
>NA|TRBV7-6|NA|TRBJ2-7
TGTACCATCAGCTTAGAACGCGGGATGCTGATAGACGAGCAGTACTTC
CTISLERGMLIDEQYF
>medium-sized|TRBV28|TRBD2|TRBJ2-5
TGTGCCACTACACTAGCGGGAGTGGGGGGAGAGACCCAGTACTTC
CATTLAGVGGETQYF
>NA|TRBV6-1|NA|TRBJ2-5
TGTGTCAGCAGTCCGCTTGGTGGCCCTCAAGAGACCCCGTACTTC
CVSSPLGGPQETPYF